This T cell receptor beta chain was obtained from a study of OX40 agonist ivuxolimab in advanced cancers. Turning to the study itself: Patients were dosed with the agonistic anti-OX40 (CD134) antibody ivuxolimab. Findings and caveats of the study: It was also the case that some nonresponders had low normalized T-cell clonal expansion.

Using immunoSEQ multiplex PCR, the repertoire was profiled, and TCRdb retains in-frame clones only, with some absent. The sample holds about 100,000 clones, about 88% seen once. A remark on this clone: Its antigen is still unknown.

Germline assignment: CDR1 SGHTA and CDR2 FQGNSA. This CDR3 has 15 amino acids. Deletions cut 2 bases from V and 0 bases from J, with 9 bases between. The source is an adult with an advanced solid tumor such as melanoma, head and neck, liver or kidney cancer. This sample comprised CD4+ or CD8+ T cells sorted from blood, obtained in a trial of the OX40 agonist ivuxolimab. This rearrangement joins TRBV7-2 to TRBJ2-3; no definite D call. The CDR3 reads CASSLSVVSTDTQYF. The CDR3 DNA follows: TGTGCCAGCAGCTTAAGTGTGGTTAGCACAGATACGCAGTATTTT.